The 32 T cell receptor beta chains reported below all come from one sample, sequenced in a study of blood T cell repertoires in COVID-19. Some clones are missing from TCRdb's copy, which holds only in-frame ones; the method was immunoSEQ multiplex PCR. Among 250,000 to 350,000 clones listed, 89% were seen once. Material for sequencing was peripheral blood. These receptors were obtained from a woman aged 40 to 55 who had recovered from COVID-19.

V gene TRBV10-3 combines with J gene TRBJ2-7; 8 bases line up with TRBD2. V lost 4 bases to trimming and J lost 6 bases; unmatched junction nucleotides: 14. The CDR3 has 16 residues. Germline V CDR1 and CDR2: ENHRY, SYGVKD. The CDR3 sequence: CAISGDGGREVLEQYF. The DNA of the CDR3 is TGTGCCATCAGTGGGGATGGCGGGCGGGAGGTTCTCGAGCAGTACTTC.

This clone was observed a few times. The CDR3 loop is CASSLGTSGPPSTDTQYF. CDR3 nucleotides: TGTGCCAGCAGTTTAGGGACTAGCGGCCCCCCTAGCACAGATACGCAGTATTTT. The chain uses TRBV28 and TRBJ2-3, with 11 bases lining up with TRBD2. Looked up from germline, CDR1 is MDHEN and CDR2 is SYDVKM. The V and J ends lost 2 bases and 0 bases, in that order; junction bases with no gene match: 7. This CDR3 is 18 amino acids long. Full variable domain (rest looked up from reference TRBV28 and TRBJ2-3): DVKVTQSSRYLVKRTGEKVFLECVQDMDHENMFWYRQDPGLGLRLIYFSYDVKMKEKGDIPEGYSVSREKKERFSLILESASTNQTSMYLCASSLGTSGPPSTDTQYFGPGTRLTVL.

V is TRBV7-2 and J is TRBJ2-1; the match to TRBD2 covers 10 bases. Germline V CDR1 and CDR2: SGHTA, FQGNSA. J gave up 8 bases and V 6 bases, and 7 bases lay outside the gene matches. The CDR3 length is 14 residues. CDR3 in DNA: TGTGCCAGCAGAGAGCGGGAGGGCCCCGATGAGCAGTTCTTC. It encodes CASREREGPDEQFF.

J is TRBJ2-5 and V is TRBV20-1; D not certain. The CDR3 contains 12 residues. Germline V gives CDR1 DFQATT, CDR2 SNEGSKA (reference sequence). Between the trimmed V and J ends, which lost 3 bases and 5 bases, there was a span of 10 bases. CDR3 loop: CSASSSSETQYF. DNA of the CDR3: TGCAGTGCTAGTTCGTCCTCCGAGACCCAGTACTTC.

The gene calls are TRBV6-6 and TRBJ1-3; 8 nucleotides align to TRBD1. Germline trimming cut 4 bases from V and 1 base from J; bases unmatched to any gene: 3. The CDR3 contains 15 residues. Germline loops: CDR1 MNHNY, CDR2 SVGAGI (reference sequence). Here the CDR3 DNA reads TGTGCCAGCAGTTCCGGGACAGGTTCTGGAAACACCATATATTTT. This gives the protein CASSSGTGSGNTIYF.

The rearrangement joins TRBV7-2 to TRBJ2-3; perhaps TRBD1 as D (5 bases). The ends were cut back, 2 bases at V and 4 bases at J, with 7 bases in the middle. The CDR3 has 13 residues. Germline values: CDR1 SGHTA, CDR2 FQGNSA. CDR3 region: CASSLQGPDTQYF. Written as DNA, the CDR3 is TGTGCCAGCAGCTTACAGGGTCCAGATACGCAGTATTTT.

The chain joins TRBV6-5 to TRBJ2-1; TRBD2 agrees at 9 bases. In germline, CDR1 is MNHEY, CDR2 SVGAGI. The V gene end was trimmed by 7 bases and the J gene end by 1 base; junction bases not matched to a gene: 5. The CDR3 covers 15 residues. Here the CDR3 reads CASKTGLASYNEQFF. For the CDR3, the DNA is TGTGCCAGCAAGACGGGACTAGCTTCCTACAATGAGCAGTTCTTC.

This rearrangement joins TRBV5-1 to TRBJ1-4, with a weak D call TRBD1 (5 bases). Trimming took 1 base from V and 8 from J, leaving 12 bases between them. In germline, CDR1 is SGHRS, CDR2 YFSETQ. The CDR3 contains 14 residues. CDR3 nucleotide sequence: TGCGCCAGCAGCTTGCGCGGAGGGGAGGAAAAACTGTTTTTT. Translation gives CASSLRGGEEKLFF. The full variable domain, its missing parts supplied by reference TRBV5-1 and TRBJ1-4, is KAGVTQTPRYLIKTRGQQVTLSCSPISGHRSVSWYQQTPGQGLQFLFEYFSETQRNKGNFPGRFSGRQFSNSRSEMNVSTLELGDSALYLCASSLRGGEEKLFFGSGTQLSVL.

This rearrangement joins TRBV5-1 to TRBJ2-3; D remains ambiguous. The CDR3 has 14 residues. Germline CDR1 and CDR2: SGHRS and YFSETQ. Trimming left V 2 bases short and J 0 bases short, with 7 bases between. The CDR3: CASSLIPSTDTQYF. CDR3 DNA sequence: TGCGCCAGCAGCTTAATTCCTAGCACAGATACGCAGTATTTT. The variable domain in full, completed from reference TRBV5-1 and TRBJ2-3, reads KAGVTQTPRYLIKTRGQQVTLSCSPISGHRSVSWYQQTPGQGLQFLFEYFSETQRNKGNFPGRFSGRQFSNSRSEMNVSTLELGDSALYLCASSLIPSTDTQYFGPGTRLTVL.

The gene calls are TRBV27 and TRBJ2-5; 12 bases fit TRBD2. After removal of 5 bases from V and 4 bases from J, the junction contained 8 bases not matched to a gene. Germline CDR1 MNHEY, CDR2 SMNVEV (reference sequence). This CDR3 is built from 16 residues. The chain's CDR3 is CASSLDLGLAGETQYF. DNA for the CDR3: TGTGCCAGCAGTCTCGACCTGGGACTAGCGGGAGAGACCCAGTACTTC.

This clone was counted many times. The V gene is TRBV2, the J gene TRBJ1-5, with unresolved D. Between the trimmed V and J ends, which lost 6 bases and 3 bases, there was a span of 15 bases. Germline V gene lookup returns CDR1 SNHLY and CDR2 FYNNEI. The CDR3 covers 15 residues. The DNA for the CDR3 is TGTGCCAGCAGGACCTATTCGGGGATCAATCAGCCCCAGCATTTT. This translates into CASRTYSGINQPQHF. Combining the CDR3 with reference TRBV2 and TRBJ1-5 gives the whole variable domain EPEVTQTPSHQVTQMGQEVILRCVPISNHLYFYWYRQILGQKVEFLVSFYNNEISEKSEIFDDQFSVERPDGSNFTLKIRSTKLEDSAMYFCASRTYSGINQPQHFGDGTRLSIL.

This chain uses TRBV19 with TRBJ2-3, with 10 nucleotides matching TRBD2. V was pared by 3 bases and J by 0 bases, with 6 bases of the junction left unmatched. CDR1 LNHDA and CDR2 SQIVND come from the germline V gene (reference sequence). This CDR3 is built from 17 residues. As DNA, the CDR3 is TGTGCCAGTAGTATTGCGGGACTAGCGACCAGCACAGATACGCAGTATTTT. This encodes CASSIAGLATSTDTQYF. Together with reference TRBV19 and TRBJ2-3, the CDR3 gives the full variable domain: DGGITQSPKYLFRKEGQNVTLSCEQNLNHDAMYWYRQDPGQGLRLIYYSQIVNDFQKGDIAEGYSVSREKKESFPLTVTSAQKNPTAFYLCASSIAGLATSTDTQYFGPGTRLTVL.

The V and J genes are TRBV9 and TRBJ2-7; 9 bases are a match to TRBD2. Trimming at V came to 4 bases and at J to 5 bases, leaving 13 bases not matched to a gene. The CDR3 covers 16 residues. CDR1 is SGDLS, CDR2 YYNGEE, per germline. CDR3 bases: TGTGCCAGCAGCCCCCAGGGGGTAGCGGGAGACGACGAGCAGTACTTC. It is translated as CASSPQGVAGDDEQYF.

The rearrangement links TRBV30 to TRBJ1-2; D may be TRBD1 (6 bases). In germline, CDR1 is GTSNPN, CDR2 SVGIG (reference sequence). CDR3 size: 15 residues. With 2 bases removed from V and 2 bases from J, the gap between germline ends came to 15 bases. The CDR3 nucleotides are TGTGCCTGGAGTAATACAGGGTGGGGGAACTATGGCTACACCTTC. Translation: CAWSNTGWGNYGYTF.

The V gene is TRBV3-1 (or the pseudogene TRBV3-2), the J gene TRBJ2-3; D is possibly TRBD1 (6 bases). The V gene lost 2 bases and the J gene lost 2 bases, with 17 bases spanning the gap. Germline V lookup: CDR1 LGHDT, CDR2 YNNKEL (reference sequence). This CDR3 contains 17 residues. As DNA, the CDR3 is TGTGCCAGCAGCCAAAGCGGACAGTCCTTATTCACAGATACGCAGTATTTT. It is translated as CASSQSGQSLFTDTQYF.

V and J are TRBV5-1 and TRBJ1-5; 8 bases are shared with TRBD1. The CDR3 covers 15 residues. Germline CDR1 SGHRS, CDR2 YFSETQ. The junction had 3 bases not matched to a gene; V was cut back by 4 bases and J by 0 bases. The CDR3 DNA reads TGCGCCAGCAGCGTGACAGGGGATAGCAATCAGCCCCAGCATTTT. Residues: CASSVTGDSNQPQHF.

CDR3 region: CASSLGQTGPNEQFF. CDR3 DNA: TGCGCCAGCAGCTTGGGGCAGACAGGGCCCAATGAGCAGTTCTTC. The V and J genes are TRBV5-1 and TRBJ2-1; 7 bases are a match to TRBD1. The CDR3 contains 15 residues. Germline CDR1 is SGHRS and CDR2 is YFSETQ. V dropped 0 bases and J dropped 6; count of bases not matched to a gene: 6.

The chain has TRBV28 and TRBJ1-3; 9 bases are shared with TRBD1. This CDR3 is built from 15 residues. From germline, CDR1 is MDHEN and CDR2 SYDVKM. Germline trimming cut 8 bases from V and 1 base from J; bases unmatched to any gene: 6. This CDR3 reads CASGPGTGSGNTIYF. For the CDR3, the DNA is TGTGCCAGCGGCCCCGGGACAGGGTCTGGAAACACCATATATTTT.

The CDR3 is CASSLRTSVAETQYF. DNA of the CDR3: TGTGCCAGCAGCCTTCGGACTAGCGTGGCGGAGACCCAGTACTTC. The V and J genes are TRBV14 and TRBJ2-5; TRBD2 matches at 9 bases. The V gene's germline CDR1 is SGHDN and CDR2 FVKESK. The trim removed 4 bases at V and 5 bases at J, leaving 8 bases unmatched. This CDR3 comprises 15 residues.

V usage is TRBV6-2 or TRBV6-3 and J usage is TRBJ1-2; perhaps TRBD1 as D (6 bases). This CDR3 region has 14 residues. V shed 6 bases and J shed 2 bases, with 13 bases lying between them. Germline V gene sequence: CDR1 MNHEY, CDR2 SVGEGT. Here the CDR3 DNA reads TGTGCCAGCAGCTTGGACAGAAAGAACTATGGCTACACCTTC. This codes for CASSLDRKNYGYTF.

The J gene is TRBJ2-7, the V gene TRBV5-6; TRBD1 aligns across 7 bases. There are 13 residues in the CDR3. CDR1 is SGHDT and CDR2 is YYEEEE in the germline V gene. J was trimmed by 2 bases and V by 4 bases; bases with no gene match: 3. The CDR3, as DNA: TGTGCCAGCAGCCCCGGGACAGCCTACGAGCAGTACTTC. Protein product: CASSPGTAYEQYF.

V usage is TRBV27 and J usage is TRBJ1-5; weak D call: TRBD1 (5 bases). CDR1 and CDR2 from the germline V gene are MNHEY and SMNVEV (reference sequence). The ends were cut back, 3 bases at V and 2 bases at J, with 5 bases in the middle. The CDR3 covers 13 residues. CDR3 in amino acids: CASSFRGNQPQHF. Written as DNA, the CDR3 is TGTGCCAGCAGTTTCAGGGGCAATCAGCCCCAGCATTTT.

V gene TRBV11-2 combines with J gene TRBJ2-7; TRBD2 agrees at 10 bases. The CDR3 has 14 amino acids. V gave up 4 bases and J gave up 2 bases; unmatched junction bases: 2. CDR1 is SGHAT, CDR2 FQNNGV, per germline. The CDR3, as DNA: TGTGCCAGCAGCTCAGCGGGAGGGGCCTACGAGCAGTACTTC. Amino acid sequence: CASSSAGGAYEQYF.

The gene calls are TRBV5-6 and TRBJ2-1; D may be TRBD1 (5 bases). The V end lost 4 bases, the J end lost 10 bases, and 12 bases lay between the germline ends. The CDR3 totals 12 residues. Germline V gene lookup returns CDR1 SGHDT and CDR2 YYEEEE. This chain's CDR3 is CASSQLGAEQFF. The CDR3 region has the DNA TGTGCCAGCAGCCAGCTAGGGGCGGAGCAGTTCTTC. Drawing the rest from reference TRBV5-6 and TRBJ2-1, the complete variable domain is DAGVTQSPTHLIKTRGQQVTLRCSPKSGHDTVSWYQQALGQGPQFIFQYYEEEERQRGNFPDRFSGHQFPNYSSELNVNALLLGDSALYLCASSQLGAEQFFGPGTRLTVL.

The chain links TRBV12-3 or TRBV12-4 to TRBJ1-3, with 8 bases matching TRBD1. The V segment lost 6 bases and the J segment 5 bases; nucleotides outside the gene matches: 3. This CDR3 contains 13 residues. CDR3: CASRGQDRNTIYF. The CDR3 DNA reads as TGTGCCAGCAGGGGACAGGACCGAAACACCATATATTTT.

The chain carries TRBV4-1 and TRBJ2-7, with D hard to call. The germline gives CDR1 MGHRA, CDR2 YSYEKL. V lost 0 bases to trimming and J lost 0 bases, with 9 bases between them. The CDR3 is made up of 15 amino acids. DNA of the CDR3: TGCGCCAGCAGCCAAGATTGGGCCTCCTCCTACGAGCAGTACTTC. Translation: CASSQDWASSYEQYF.

The V call is TRBV4-1, the J call TRBJ2-1; 10 bases are a match to TRBD2. Germline CDR1 and CDR2: MGHRA and YSYEKL. The CDR3 extends over 18 amino acids. V was clipped by 2 bases and J by 2 bases; unmatched bases: 9. In DNA form, the CDR3 reads TGCGCCAGCAGCCAAAAGCCGCTAGCGGGAGCAACCTACAATGAGCAGTTCTTC. Protein: CASSQKPLAGATYNEQFF.

The chain has TRBV28 and TRBJ1-5, with D unclear. There are 13 residues in the CDR3. The germline CDR1 and CDR2 sequences are MDHEN and SYDVKM. The V gene lost 7 bases and the J gene lost 6 bases, with 13 bases spanning the gap. CDR3 in amino acids: CASTRLRGQPQHF. The CDR3 nucleotides read TGTGCCAGCACCAGACTACGAGGTCAGCCCCAGCATTTT.

The chain joins TRBV28 to TRBJ2-4, with 7 bases aligning to TRBD1. V lost 3 bases, J lost 3 bases, and 8 bases stayed unmatched. The CDR3 runs 16 residues. Per the germline V gene, CDR1 is MDHEN and CDR2 is SYDVKM. CDR3 sequence reads: CASSLWQGEGKNIQYF. The DNA of the CDR3 is TGTGCCAGCAGTTTGTGGCAGGGGGAAGGCAAAAACATTCAGTACTTC.

V usage is TRBV27 and J usage is TRBJ2-3; weak D call: TRBD1 (5 bases). V lost 3 bases, J lost 6 bases, and 22 bases lay in between. This CDR3 spans 17 amino acids. Per germline, CDR1 MNHEY and CDR2 SMNVEV (reference sequence). CDR3 nucleotides: TGTGCCAGCAGTTTTAGGGGCCCGTCTGTAGTTTTGGATACGCAGTATTTT. Its translation: CASSFRGPSVVLDTQYF.

V usage is TRBV4-1 and J usage is TRBJ2-1; D is perhaps TRBD2 (7 bases). V lost 4 bases, J lost 3 bases, and 13 bases lay in between. CDR3 length: 15 residues. Per the germline V gene, CDR1 is MGHRA and CDR2 is YSYEKL. Here the CDR3 DNA reads TGCGCCAGCAGCCTGGGGGGCGGGGGCTACAATGAGCAGTTCTTC. This encodes CASSLGGGGYNEQFF.

The chain uses TRBV4-1 and TRBJ2-7, with 7 nucleotides matching TRBD2. This CDR3 has 14 residues. V was clipped by 1 base and J by 5 bases; unmatched bases: 5. Germline V CDR1 and CDR2: MGHRA, YSYEKL. CDR3 DNA: TGCGCCAGCAGCCAAGGCGGGAGTGTTCACGAGCAGTACTTC. Translating it yields CASSQGGSVHEQYF.